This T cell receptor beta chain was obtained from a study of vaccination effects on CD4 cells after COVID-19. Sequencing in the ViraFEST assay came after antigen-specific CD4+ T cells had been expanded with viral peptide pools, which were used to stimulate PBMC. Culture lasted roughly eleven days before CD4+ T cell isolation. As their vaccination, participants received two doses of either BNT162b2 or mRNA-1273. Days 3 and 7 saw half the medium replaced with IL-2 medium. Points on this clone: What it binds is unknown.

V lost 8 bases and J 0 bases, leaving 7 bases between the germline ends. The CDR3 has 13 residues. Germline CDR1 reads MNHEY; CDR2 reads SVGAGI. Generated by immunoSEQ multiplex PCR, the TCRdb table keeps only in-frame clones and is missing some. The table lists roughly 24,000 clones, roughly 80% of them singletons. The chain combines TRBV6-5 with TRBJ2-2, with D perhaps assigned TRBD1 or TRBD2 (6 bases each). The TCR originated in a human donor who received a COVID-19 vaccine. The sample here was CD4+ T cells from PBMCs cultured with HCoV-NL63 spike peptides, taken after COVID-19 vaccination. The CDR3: CASRGPNTGELFF. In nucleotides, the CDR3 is TGTGCCAGCCGGGGGCCGAACACCGGGGAGCTGTTTTTT.